The 20 T cell receptor beta chains given below trace back to one sample, sequenced in a study of T-cell memory formation after mild COVID-19. TCRdb re-derived calls from the 5' RACE reads in MiXCR, one entry per CDR3 protein. This table has under 650,000 distinct CDR3 sequences, roughly 18% appearing once. Input material: PBMCs or a T cell subset sorted from them (not recorded which). These receptors were obtained from an adult woman who had mild COVID-19 (a few samples of this study predate the infection). Cell type and time point are not known.

The chain employs TRBV6-1 and TRBJ2-1; 8 bases are a match to TRBD1. CDR1 and CDR2 from the germline V gene are MNHNS and SASEGT. V shed 7 bases, J shed 3 bases, and the junction held 8 bases outside the gene matches. The CDR3 spans 15 residues. The CDR3 here is CASTRRDRGYNEQFF. The CDR3 DNA sequence: TGTGCCAGCACGCGGAGAGACAGGGGCTACAATGAGCAGTTCTTC.

The table lists this clonotype with a few counts. The chain links TRBV15 to TRBJ2-3; perhaps TRBD2 as D (6 bases). CDR3 size: 18 residues. V lost 0 bases, J lost 0 bases, and 16 bases lay in between. Germline V gene data show CDR1 as LNHNV and CDR2 as YYDKDF (reference sequence). The CDR3 DNA reads TGTGCCACCAGCAGAGATCTCACTTCGGGACTCAGCACAGATACGCAGTATTTT. It yields the protein CATSRDLTSGLSTDTQYF. The full variable domain, rest sourced from reference TRBV15 and TRBJ2-3, is DAMVIQNPRYQVTQFGKPVTLSCSQTLNHNVMYWYQQKSSQAPKLLFHYYDKDFNNEADTPDNFQSRRPNTSFCFLDIRSPGLGDTAMYLCATSRDLTSGLSTDTQYFGPGTRLTVL.

This clonotype was picked up a small number of times. The J gene is TRBJ2-3, the V gene TRBV15, with 10 bases fitting TRBD2. After removal of 3 bases from V and 4 bases from J, the junction contained 13 bases not matched to a gene. The CDR3 runs to 18 residues. Germline values: CDR1 LNHNV, CDR2 YYDKDF (reference sequence). In DNA form, the CDR3 reads TGTGCCACCAGCAGGGCACTTCTAGCGGGGGTGGGGGCAGATACGCAGTATTTT. Amino acids: CATSRALLAGVGADTQYF.

This clonotype appeared a few times. The chain couples TRBV6-5 to TRBJ2-1, with 10 nucleotides matching TRBD2. The V gene end was trimmed by 2 bases and the J gene end by 6 bases; junction bases not matched to a gene: 7. This CDR3 region has 16 residues. The germline gives CDR1 MNHEY, CDR2 SVGAGI. CDR3 loop: CASSYLGLAESNEQFF. Here the CDR3 DNA reads TGTGCCAGCAGTTACCTTGGACTAGCGGAATCCAATGAGCAGTTCTTC.

V is TRBV12-3 or TRBV12-4 and J is TRBJ1-2; TRBD1 is a possible D gene (6 bases). The CDR3 is 15 amino acids. Trimming took 2 bases from V and 1 from J, leaving 11 bases between them. The CDR3 spells CASSLSGGFNYGYTF. CDR3 nucleotide sequence: TGTGCCAGCAGTTTATCGGGGGGCTTTAACTATGGCTACACCTTC.

The chain links TRBV12-3 or TRBV12-4 to TRBJ1-2; unclear D gene. This CDR3 is 13 amino acids long. Trimming left V 2 bases short and J 5 bases short, with 9 bases between. CDR3 sequence: CASSLQETYGYTF. CDR3 DNA sequence: TGTGCCAGCAGTTTACAGGAGACGTATGGCTACACCTTC.

Of note for this clonotype: This may arise from a read error, as a much more abundant clone is one base away. The V gene is TRBV4-1, the J gene TRBJ2-5; D is tentatively TRBD1 or TRBD2 (5 bases each). Trimming removed 1 base at V and 0 bases at J, with 18 bases between. This CDR3 comprises 18 residues. Germline V CDR1 and CDR2: MGHRA, YSYEKL. CDR3 loop: CASSQAGPWGRNQETQYF. For the CDR3, the DNA is TGCGCCAGCAGCCAAGCGGGGCCGTGGGGCCGAAACCAAGAGACCCAGTACTTC.

The CDR3 reads CASSPGGKPNTEAFF. The CDR3 DNA follows: TGTGCCAGCAGCCCGGGAGGTAAACCGAACACTGAAGCTTTCTTT. The chain uses TRBV11-2 and TRBJ1-1; D is uncertain. Per germline, CDR1 SGHAT and CDR2 FQNNGV. This CDR3 has 15 amino acids. Trimming removed 5 bases at V and 1 base at J, with 14 bases between.

This clonotype was seen a single time. The chain recombines TRBV24-1 with TRBJ2-3; weak D call: TRBD2 (6 bases). This CDR3 is 17 amino acids long. The V end was cut by 2 bases, the J end by 7 bases, with 21 bases between. Germline CDR1 reads KGHDR; CDR2 reads SFDVKD. CDR3 bases: TGTGCCACCAGTGATTATACCCCCGGGACTGCAGGACATACGCAGTATTTT. Translation: CATSDYTPGTAGHTQYF.

This clonotype was recorded a few times. V usage is TRBV28 and J usage is TRBJ1-5, with 9 bases lining up with TRBD1. Germline CDR1 MDHEN, CDR2 SYDVKM. The CDR3 extends over 15 amino acids. The V segment lost 8 bases and the J segment 4 bases; nucleotides outside the gene matches: 9. DNA for the CDR3: TGTGCCAGCCGACCCCCGGGACAGGGTAATCAGCCCCAGCATTTT. Amino acids: CASRPPGQGNQPQHF.

The table lists this clonotype with a few counts. Written as DNA, the CDR3 is TGCGCCAGCAGCCCACTTGGGGGCAATCGACAGACCCAGTACTTC. Its protein is CASSPLGGNRQTQYF. V and J are TRBV4-3 and TRBJ2-5, with a tentative D call TRBD1 (6 bases). V was pared by 4 bases and J by 6 bases, with 18 bases between. This CDR3 is built from 15 residues. Germline V gene data show CDR1 as LGHNA and CDR2 as YSLEER.

This chain links TRBV9 with TRBJ1-1, with D unresolved. The CDR3 length is 13 residues. The germline V gene has CDR1 SGDLS and CDR2 YYNGEE. The germline V and J ends were trimmed by 3 bases and 0 bases, with 6 bases remaining between them. DNA of the CDR3: TGTGCCAGCAGCGCGGTGATGAACACTGAAGCTTTCTTT. It codes for CASSAVMNTEAFF.

This clonotype was counted a few times. The rearrangement joins TRBV4-3 to TRBJ2-7; 7 bases are shared with TRBD1. Trimming cost V 1 base and J 3 bases; bases outside gene matches: 9. Germline V gene data show CDR1 as LGHNA and CDR2 as YSLEER. The length of the CDR3 is 16 residues. CDR3 in amino acids: CASSQAAGTARYEQYF. In DNA, the CDR3 is TGCGCCAGCAGCCAAGCCGCCGGGACAGCGCGCTACGAGCAGTACTTC.

The CDR3 region is CSVGTGQDTDTQYF. The CDR3 region has the DNA TGCAGCGTTGGCACGGGACAGGACACAGATACGCAGTATTTT. J is TRBJ2-3 and V is TRBV29-1, with 8 bases identical to TRBD1. Germline V gene data show CDR1 as SQVTM and CDR2 as ANQGSEA. The CDR3 is 14 residues long. Losses at the gene ends were 4 bases for V and 2 bases for J; bases not matched to a gene: 5.

In this sample, this clonotype turned up a few times. The chain is built from TRBV24-1 and TRBJ2-3, with D maybe TRBD2 (5 bases). Germline V gives CDR1 KGHDR, CDR2 SFDVKD. Trimming stripped 3 bases from V and 3 bases from J, with 15 bases between. The CDR3 sequence is 16 residues long. The CDR3 coding sequence is TGTGCCACCAGTGATCGATTCAGGACTGGAACAGATACGCAGTATTTT. It encodes CATSDRFRTGTDTQYF.

This clonotype was seen a handful of times. The chain recombines TRBV7-3 with TRBJ2-1, with D uncertain. The CDR3 is made up of 13 amino acids. V lost 2 bases to trimming and J lost 10 bases, with 12 bases between them. Germline V gene sequence: CDR1 SGHTA, CDR2 FQGTGA. CDR3 sequence: CASSLSSGAEQFF. DNA for the CDR3: TGTGCCAGCAGCTTATCTTCCGGAGCGGAGCAGTTCTTC.

Many counts were recorded for this clonotype. V gene TRBV18 combines with J gene TRBJ2-7, with D perhaps matching TRBD2 (7 bases). V was shortened by 0 bases and J by 7 bases, with 13 bases between the two germline ends. This CDR3 has 14 amino acids. The germline CDR1 and CDR2 sequences are KGHSH and LQKENI. The CDR3 reads CASSPPGGQREQYF. DNA of the CDR3: TGTGCCAGCTCACCACCGGGGGGGCAGAGGGAGCAGTACTTC.

J is TRBJ2-1 and V is TRBV9; 8 nucleotides match TRBD1. Germline CDR1 and CDR2: SGDLS and YYNGEE. V was clipped by 3 bases and J by 4 bases; unmatched bases: 6. The length of the CDR3 is 15 residues. The CDR3 nucleotides are TGTGCCAGCAGCGCCCCTGACAGGGGATACAATGAGCAGTTCTTC. Encoded protein: CASSAPDRGYNEQFF.

This chain uses TRBV6-5 with TRBJ2-1, with 10 bases fitting TRBD2. Germline V gene lookup returns CDR1 MNHEY and CDR2 SVGAGI. The J segment lost 7 bases and the V segment lost 0 bases, leaving 12 bases of the junction unmatched. The length of the CDR3 is 18 residues. The DNA of the CDR3 is TGTGCCAGCAGTTACTCCGGGACTAGCGTTTTTTTAAGGAATGAGCAGTTCTTC. Translation: CASSYSGTSVFLRNEQFF.

The sample holds a few counts of this clonotype. The J gene is TRBJ2-1, the V gene TRBV15, with TRBD2 identical over 9 bases. Germline assignment: CDR1 LNHNV and CDR2 YYDKDF (reference sequence). The CDR3 extends over 13 amino acids. The trim removed 9 bases at V and 5 bases at J, leaving 5 bases unmatched. The CDR3 protein is CATKRGVDNEQFF. In DNA form, the CDR3 reads TGTGCCACGAAGCGGGGGGTTGACAATGAGCAGTTCTTC.